What follows is one T cell receptor beta chain and its context. This sample was taken from a study of shared clonotypes between healthy human individuals. Deletions cut 6 bases from V and 0 bases from J, with 9 bases between. This CDR3 is 13 amino acids long. The germline CDR1 and CDR2 sequences are MNHNY and SVGAGI (reference sequence). Some clones are missing from TCRdb's copy, which holds only in-frame ones; the method was immunoSEQ multiplex PCR. The sample lists millions of clones, about 93% occurring once. Terminally differentiated effector memory CD45RA+ cells were excluded from the naive CD8 cells, which were CD45RO-negative and positively selected for CCR7.

This chain joins TRBV6-6 and TRBJ2-7; either TRBD1 or TRBD2 may fit D (5 bases each). The receptor was derived from a man aged 18 to 30 in good health. Some clones in this sample may be carry-over from other donors' samples. The specimen sequenced was naive CD8+ T cells from PBMCs. The CDR3 loop reads CASSEGSSYEQYF. The CDR3 bases are TGTGCCAGCAGCGAGGGGAGCTCCTACGAGCAGTACTTC.